This T cell receptor beta chain was obtained from a study of shared clonotypes between healthy human individuals. Looking at the study overall: The donor pool was made up of two women and a few men aged 18 to 49. Study-wide findings and caveats: Among donors, the sharing of clonotypes was expected to be influenced by sequencing depth.

Sequencing was performed with immunoSEQ multiplex PCR; in TCRdb, only in-frame clones are kept and a portion is missing. This sample has 530,000 or so clones, with almost 80% found just once. Of note for this clone: Its antigen is unknown.

This TCR was recovered from a woman aged 40 to 55 in good health. Some clones in this sample may be carry-over from other donors' samples. The source material was PBMCs.

The CDR3 reads CASRKNRKNIQYF. CDR3 in DNA: TGTGCCAGCAGAAAAAACAGGAAAAACATTCAGTACTTC. The rearrangement joins TRBV27 to TRBJ2-4, with a weak D call TRBD1 (5 bases). V dropped 6 bases and J dropped 4 bases, with 10 bases sitting between them. The CDR3 is made up of 13 amino acids. Germline V gives CDR1 MNHEY, CDR2 SMNVEV (reference sequence).